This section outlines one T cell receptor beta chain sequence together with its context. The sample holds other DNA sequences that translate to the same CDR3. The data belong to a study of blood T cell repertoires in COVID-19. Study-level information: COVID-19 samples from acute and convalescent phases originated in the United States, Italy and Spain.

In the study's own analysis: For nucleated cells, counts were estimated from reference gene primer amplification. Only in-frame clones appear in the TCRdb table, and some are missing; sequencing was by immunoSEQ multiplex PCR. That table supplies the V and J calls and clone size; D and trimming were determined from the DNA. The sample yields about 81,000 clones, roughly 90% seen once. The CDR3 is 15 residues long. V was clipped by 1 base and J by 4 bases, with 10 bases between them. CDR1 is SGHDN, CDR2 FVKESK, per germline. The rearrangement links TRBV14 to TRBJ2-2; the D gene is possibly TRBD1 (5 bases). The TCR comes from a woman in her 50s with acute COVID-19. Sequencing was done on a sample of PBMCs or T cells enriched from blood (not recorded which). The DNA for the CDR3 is TGTGCCAGCAGCCAAGTGGCAGGGTCCACCGGGGAGCTGTTTTTT. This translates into CASSQVAGSTGELFF.